This T cell receptor beta chain is from a study of OX40 agonist ivuxolimab in advanced cancers. Study outcomes and limitations: More expanded clones were seen, on average, in CD8+ T cells than in CD4+. Antigen targets of the expanded peripheral T cells went undetermined. With doses of 0.1 to 3.0 mg/kg, CD4+ and CD8+ blood T cells had undergone clonal expansion by week 6.

The germline V gene encodes CDR1 LGHNA and CDR2 YSLEER. The CDR3 runs 17 residues. Trimming stripped 0 bases from V and 4 bases from J, with 15 bases between. The protocol was immunoSEQ multiplex PCR, while the TCRdb copy is restricted to in-frame clones and leaves out a portion. The data show over 50,000 clones, 88% seen once. To note about this clone: Its specificity is unknown.

This specimen was CD4+ or CD8+ T cells sorted from blood, taken in a trial of the OX40 agonist ivuxolimab. This sequence joins TRBV4-3 and TRBJ2-2; TRBD1 or TRBD2 may be the D gene (5 bases each). The TCR comes from an adult with an advanced solid tumor such as melanoma, head and neck, liver or kidney cancer. The CDR3 sequence is CASSQDTQGRGTGELFF. Here the CDR3 DNA reads TGCGCCAGCAGCCAAGATACCCAGGGTCGGGGCACCGGGGAGCTGTTTTTT.